The rows below give T cell receptor beta chains drawn from one sample of a study of blood T cell repertoires in COVID-19. Sequencing was performed with immunoSEQ multiplex PCR; in TCRdb, only in-frame clones are kept and a portion is missing. The data contain 150,000 to 200,000 clones, over 60% of them singletons. Source material: peripheral blood. The receptors originated from a woman between 65 and 79 years old with acute or convalescent COVID-19. CDR3s include the opening cysteine and the closing phenylalanine or tryptophan. A D gene is named only where the DNA matches it firmly. Only part of the rows carry a size: once, few, many, or a class if the clone is expanded.

TRBD1 | TRBJ1-5 | TRBV19 | . | CASSTTGNNQPQHF | TGTGCCAGTAGCACGACAGGGAATAATCAGCCCCAGCATTTT
TRBD1 | TRBJ2-1 | TRBV6-6 | . | CASSTGQGIGEQFF | TGTGCCAGCAGTACGGGACAGGGTATTGGTGAGCAGTTCTTC
. | TRBJ1-4 | TRBV19 | . | CASRSGHAATNEKLFF | TGTGCCAGTAGATCTGGGCATGCCGCAACTAATGAAAAACTGTTTTTT
TRBD1 | TRBJ1-5 | TRBV2 | . | CASKTGNSNQPQHF | TGTGCCAGTAAGACAGGGAATAGCAATCAGCCCCAGCATTTT
TRBD1 | TRBJ1-2 | TRBV10-1 | . | CASSAAGGYGYTF | TGCGCCAGCAGTGCGGCAGGGGGCTATGGCTACACCTTC
TRBD1 | TRBJ1-2 | TRBV19 | . | CASSSPRTGSYGYTF | TGTGCCAGTAGCTCCCCTCGGACAGGGAGCTATGGCTACACCTTC
. | TRBJ1-1 | TRBV24-1 | . | CATSSQGGTEAFF | TGTGCCACCAGTTCTCAGGGAGGGACTGAAGCTTTCTTT
TRBD2 | TRBJ2-1 | TRBV10-3 | . | CAISYGLAGSEQFF | TGTGCCATCAGCTACGGACTAGCGGGATCTGAGCAGTTCTTC
TRBD1 | TRBJ2-7 | TRBV28 | once | CASSKPGQQFYEQYF | TGTGCCAGCAGTAAACCGGGACAGCAATTCTACGAGCAGTACTTC
. | TRBJ2-3 | TRBV19 | . | CASSDQGGFSTDTQYF | TGTGCCAGTAGTGATCAGGGAGGTTTTAGCACAGATACGCAGTATTTT
TRBD2 | TRBJ2-1 | TRBV6-6 | once | CASRGGGSGNNEQFF | TGTGCCAGCAGGGGCGGGGGTAGCGGGAACAATGAGCAGTTCTTC
TRBD1 | TRBJ2-7 | TRBV27 | many | CASRSYRGSYEQYF | TGTGCCAGCAGATCCTACAGGGGTTCCTACGAGCAGTACTTC
TRBD1 | TRBJ2-5 | TRBV15 | . | CATGSRTGQETQYF | TGTGCCACCGGATCCCGGACAGGTCAAGAGACCCAGTACTTC
. | TRBJ2-3 | TRBV7-2 | . | CASSVRDIGLTDTQYF | TGTGCCAGCAGCGTCCGGGACATAGGACTCACAGATACGCAGTATTTT
. | TRBJ2-7 | TRBV10-1 | . | CASSSTGSTWNEQYF | TGCGCCAGCAGTTCCACAGGGTCTACTTGGAACGAGCAGTACTTC
TRBD1 | TRBJ1-1 | TRBV7-8 | . | CASSSTGAGTEAFF | TGTGCCAGCAGCTCGACAGGGGCAGGCACTGAAGCTTTCTTT
TRBD1 | TRBJ1-5 | TRBV19 | . | CASTEDRGNQPQHF | TGTGCCAGTACCGAGGACAGGGGCAATCAGCCCCAGCATTTT
. | TRBJ2-2 | TRBV3-1/TRBV3-2 | . | CASSQSPAAETGELFF | TGTGCCAGCAGCCAATCCCCGGCGGCAGAAACCGGGGAGCTGTTTTTT
TRBD2 | TRBJ2-1 | TRBV15 | . | CATSRVSGRSGNEQFF | TGTGCCACCAGCAGAGTTAGCGGGAGATCTGGAAATGAGCAGTTCTTC